The clone carrying this T cell receptor (beta chain) was seen once. The data belong to a study of early T cells in non-severe SARS-CoV-2 infection. Each cDNA molecule carried a unique molecular identifier. TCRdb used MiXCR to reprocess the 5' RACE reads, holding one entry per CDR3 protein. The data contain over 55,000 distinct CDR3 sequences, roughly a tenth of them singletons. Trimming cost V 5 bases and J 1 base, with 7 bases left between them. The length of the CDR3 is 12 residues. CDR1 and CDR2 from the germline V gene are SQVTM and ANQGSEA. The sequence was obtained from an adult who was a healthcare worker with PCR-confirmed SARS-CoV-2 infection or an uninfected control (not recorded which). The rearrangement joins TRBV29-1 to TRBJ2-3; D remains ambiguous. Sequenced sample: whole blood. The CDR3 bases are TGCAGCGTTTCCGTGGGCACAGATACGCAGTATTTT. Its protein is CSVSVGTDTQYF.